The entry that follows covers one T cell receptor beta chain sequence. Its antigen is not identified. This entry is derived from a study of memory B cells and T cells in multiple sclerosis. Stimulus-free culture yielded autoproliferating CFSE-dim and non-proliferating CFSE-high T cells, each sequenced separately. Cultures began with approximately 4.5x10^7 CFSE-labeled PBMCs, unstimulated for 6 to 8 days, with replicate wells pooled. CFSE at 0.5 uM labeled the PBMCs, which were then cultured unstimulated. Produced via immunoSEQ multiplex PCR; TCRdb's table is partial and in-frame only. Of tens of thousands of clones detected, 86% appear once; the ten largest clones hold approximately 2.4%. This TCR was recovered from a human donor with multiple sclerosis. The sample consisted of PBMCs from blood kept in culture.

CDR3: CASSLGTQQTFF. CDR3 DNA sequence: TGTGCCAGCAGCTTGGGGACGCAACAGACTTTCTTT. V and J are TRBV5-6 and TRBJ1-1, with D unresolved. V was shortened by 0 bases and J by 12 bases, with 12 bases between the two germline ends. Germline CDR1 and CDR2: SGHDT and YYEEEE. CDR3 length equals 12 residues.